These T cell receptor beta chains were read from a single sample in a study of technical replicates of blood from several donors. Method: immunoSEQ multiplex PCR; TCRdb's copy keeps in-frame clones and lacks some. The table lists 100,000 or so clones, almost 97% of them singletons. Sequencing used T cells isolated from PBMCs. All receptors come from a human donor in good health. CDR3s include the opening cysteine and the closing phenylalanine or tryptophan. The D gene is left open where the match is weak. Not every row has a clone size; where given, it reads once, few, many or a size class.

j_call: TRBJ2-7
d_call: TRBD1
clone_size: once
v_call: TRBV19
cdr3_nt: TGTGCCAGTAGTTTCCAGGGGGCTAGGTACGAGCAGTACTTC
cdr3_aa: CASSFQGARYEQYF

j_call: TRBJ1-2
d_call: -
clone_size: -
v_call: TRBV27
cdr3_nt: TGTGCCAGCAGCCAGGGTAACCTTGACTCCCTGGGGAGGTACACCTTC
cdr3_aa: CASSQGNLDSLGRYTF

j_call: TRBJ2-1
d_call: TRBD2
clone_size: -
v_call: TRBV5-1
cdr3_nt: TGCGCCAGCAGCGAGGTTGGGACTAGTATCAATGAGCAGTTCTTC
cdr3_aa: CASSEVGTSINEQFF

j_call: TRBJ1-2
d_call: -
clone_size: -
v_call: TRBV30
cdr3_nt: TGTGCCACTCGGCAGGGGTTTGGCTACACCTTC
cdr3_aa: CATRQGFGYTF

j_call: TRBJ1-5
d_call: TRBD1
clone_size: -
v_call: TRBV19
cdr3_nt: TGTGCCAGTAGTCTAACAGGGGATCAGCCCCAGCATTTT
cdr3_aa: CASSLTGDQPQHF

j_call: TRBJ2-3
d_call: TRBD1
clone_size: -
v_call: TRBV5-1
cdr3_nt: TGCGCCAGCAGCTTGCAGGGGGCTAGGGCAGATACGCAGTATTTT
cdr3_aa: CASSLQGARADTQYF

j_call: TRBJ2-2
d_call: -
clone_size: -
v_call: TRBV25-1
cdr3_nt: TGTGCCAGCGGTAACAACAGGAACACCGGGGAGCTGTTTTTT
cdr3_aa: CASGNNRNTGELFF

j_call: TRBJ2-5
d_call: -
clone_size: -
v_call: TRBV5-4
cdr3_nt: TGTGCCAGCAGCCCTGGGACTGGACAAGAGACCCAGTACTTC
cdr3_aa: CASSPGTGQETQYF

j_call: TRBJ1-3
d_call: -
clone_size: -
v_call: TRBV7-3
cdr3_nt: TGTGCCAGCAGCTTCGAGCCCTCTGGAAACACCATATATTTT
cdr3_aa: CASSFEPSGNTIYF

j_call: TRBJ2-2
d_call: -
clone_size: -
v_call: TRBV19
cdr3_nt: TGTGCCAGTAGTACTCCGTTCACCGGGGAGCTGTTTTTT
cdr3_aa: CASSTPFTGELFF

j_call: TRBJ1-6
d_call: -
clone_size: -
v_call: TRBV30
cdr3_nt: TGTGCCTGGAGTGAACTTACCAATTCACCCCTCCACTTT
cdr3_aa: CAWSELTNSPLHF

j_call: TRBJ1-3
d_call: TRBD1
clone_size: -
v_call: TRBV6-1
cdr3_nt: TGTGCCAGCAGTGAAGAGCACAGGGGGCTAAACACCATATATTTT
cdr3_aa: CASSEEHRGLNTIYF

j_call: TRBJ1-2
d_call: -
clone_size: -
v_call: TRBV6-5
cdr3_nt: TGTGCCAGCAGTTATTCCCGGGAGGGAGGAACGGGCTACACCTTC
cdr3_aa: CASSYSREGGTGYTF

j_call: TRBJ2-7
d_call: TRBD2
clone_size: -
v_call: TRBV7-8
cdr3_nt: TGTGCCAGCAGCCTTCATCTAGCGGGAGCCTACGAGCAGTACTTC
cdr3_aa: CASSLHLAGAYEQYF

j_call: TRBJ2-7
d_call: TRBD1
clone_size: -
v_call: TRBV30
cdr3_nt: TGTGCCTGGGGGACAGGGGGATCCTACGAGCAGTACTTC
cdr3_aa: CAWGTGGSYEQYF

j_call: TRBJ1-2
d_call: TRBD1
clone_size: -
v_call: TRBV27
cdr3_nt: TGTGCCAGCAGTTTCACAGGGGGCTATGGCTACACCTTC
cdr3_aa: CASSFTGGYGYTF

j_call: TRBJ2-6
d_call: -
clone_size: -
v_call: TRBV27
cdr3_nt: TGTGCCAGCAGACAATCTGGGGCCAACGTCCTGACTTTC
cdr3_aa: CASRQSGANVLTF

j_call: TRBJ1-2
d_call: -
clone_size: once
v_call: TRBV5-6
cdr3_nt: TGTGCCAGCAGCCCACAGGGTATATATGGCTACACCTTC
cdr3_aa: CASSPQGIYGYTF

j_call: TRBJ1-1
d_call: -
clone_size: -
v_call: TRBV6-5
cdr3_nt: TGTGCCAGCGAAACTCACACTGAAGCTTTCTTT
cdr3_aa: CASETHTEAFF

j_call: TRBJ2-1
d_call: TRBD2
clone_size: -
v_call: TRBV4-2
cdr3_nt: TGTGCCAGCACCTTAAGGGCGGGAGCAGGTAATGAGCAGTTCTTC
cdr3_aa: CASTLRAGAGNEQFF

j_call: TRBJ1-1
d_call: -
clone_size: -
v_call: TRBV7-8
cdr3_nt: TGTGCCAGCAGCTTAACAGGGAAAGACACTGAAGCTTTCTTT
cdr3_aa: CASSLTGKDTEAFF

j_call: TRBJ2-2
d_call: TRBD2
clone_size: -
v_call: TRBV7-3
cdr3_nt: TGTGCCAGCAGCTTGTCGGGAGGGCCATCCGGGGAGCTGTTTTTT
cdr3_aa: CASSLSGGPSGELFF

j_call: TRBJ2-7
d_call: TRBD2
clone_size: once
v_call: TRBV27
cdr3_nt: TGTGCCAGCAGTTTCATATCGGCGGGACTAGCGGGAGTCGAGCAGTACTTC
cdr3_aa: CASSFISAGLAGVEQYF

j_call: TRBJ2-7
d_call: -
clone_size: once
v_call: TRBV7-6
cdr3_nt: TGTGCCAGCAGCTTAGGTTCATACGAGCAGTACTTC
cdr3_aa: CASSLGSYEQYF

j_call: TRBJ2-1
d_call: TRBD2
clone_size: -
v_call: TRBV5-4
cdr3_nt: TGTGCCAGCAGCTCCCCGGGACTAGCGGGCCTCTACAATGAGCAGTTCTTC
cdr3_aa: CASSSPGLAGLYNEQFF

j_call: TRBJ2-7
d_call: -
clone_size: -
v_call: TRBV7-2
cdr3_nt: TGTGCCAGCAGCCCTGTTCTTGCCTCTAGCCCTTACGAGCAGTACTTC
cdr3_aa: CASSPVLASSPYEQYF

j_call: TRBJ1-2
d_call: -
clone_size: -
v_call: TRBV19
cdr3_nt: TGTGCCAGTAGTAGCGGTTCGTACTATGGCTACACCTTC
cdr3_aa: CASSSGSYYGYTF

j_call: TRBJ2-5
d_call: -
clone_size: -
v_call: TRBV7-3
cdr3_nt: TGTGCCAGCAGCTTCACTAGGGGGCAAGAGACCCAGTACTTC
cdr3_aa: CASSFTRGQETQYF

j_call: TRBJ2-2
d_call: TRBD2
clone_size: -
v_call: TRBV6-5
cdr3_nt: TGTGCCAGCAGTTCCCGAGCGGGGGGCGCCGGGGAGCTGTTTTTT
cdr3_aa: CASSSRAGGAGELFF

j_call: TRBJ2-1
d_call: -
clone_size: -
v_call: TRBV4-1
cdr3_nt: TGCGCCAGCAGCCGACAGAGCCTTTACAATGAGCAGTTCTTC
cdr3_aa: CASSRQSLYNEQFF

j_call: TRBJ2-7
d_call: -
clone_size: -
v_call: TRBV4-3
cdr3_nt: TGCGCCAGCAGCCACTCCCCGGGGGGACATACCTACGAGCAGTACTTC
cdr3_aa: CASSHSPGGHTYEQYF

j_call: TRBJ1-3
d_call: -
clone_size: -
v_call: TRBV7-9
cdr3_nt: TGTGCCAGCAGCTCTAATTCTGGAAACACCATATATTTT
cdr3_aa: CASSSNSGNTIYF

j_call: TRBJ2-7
d_call: -
clone_size: -
v_call: TRBV7-2
cdr3_nt: TGTGCCAGCAGCTTTCGCGGGATCTCAAACGCCTACTACGAGCAGTACTTC
cdr3_aa: CASSFRGISNAYYEQYF

j_call: TRBJ2-1
d_call: TRBD2
clone_size: -
v_call: TRBV30
cdr3_nt: TGTGCCTGGAGCCGCTGGGGCGGGAGATTTTCTGAGCAGTTCTTC
cdr3_aa: CAWSRWGGRFSEQFF

j_call: TRBJ2-7
d_call: TRBD2
clone_size: -
v_call: TRBV18
cdr3_nt: TGTGCCAGCTCACCAAACGCCGGGACTACCTCCTACGAGCAGTACTTC
cdr3_aa: CASSPNAGTTSYEQYF

j_call: TRBJ2-1
d_call: -
clone_size: -
v_call: TRBV28
cdr3_nt: TGTGCCAGCAGCCCTCCAACAGTCTCCTACAATGAGCAGTTCTTC
cdr3_aa: CASSPPTVSYNEQFF

j_call: TRBJ2-7
d_call: TRBD2
clone_size: -
v_call: TRBV4-3
cdr3_nt: TGCGCCAGCAGCCAAGATTGGGCTAGCGGAAACTACGAGCAGTACTTC
cdr3_aa: CASSQDWASGNYEQYF

j_call: TRBJ2-1
d_call: -
clone_size: -
v_call: TRBV5-8
cdr3_nt: TGTGCCAGCAGCTCTAAGGGGGGGCCCTACAATGAGCAGTTCTTC
cdr3_aa: CASSSKGGPYNEQFF

j_call: TRBJ2-5
d_call: TRBD1
clone_size: once
v_call: TRBV5-8
cdr3_nt: TGTGCCAGCAGCTTGGCAAGGGTTTATGGGACAGGGCAGACCCAGTACTTC
cdr3_aa: CASSLARVYGTGQTQYF

j_call: TRBJ2-5
d_call: -
clone_size: once
v_call: TRBV30
cdr3_nt: TGTGCCTGGAGGGGTGGGCGGGAAGAGACCCAGTACTTC
cdr3_aa: CAWRGGREETQYF

j_call: TRBJ2-3
d_call: -
clone_size: -
v_call: TRBV10-2
cdr3_nt: TGCGCCAGCAGTGAGCCGTACATCACAGATACGCAGTATTTT
cdr3_aa: CASSEPYITDTQYF

j_call: TRBJ1-1
d_call: TRBD1
clone_size: -
v_call: TRBV5-6
cdr3_nt: TGTGCCAGCACCGAAGACAGGGGATACACTGAAGCTTTCTTT
cdr3_aa: CASTEDRGYTEAFF

j_call: TRBJ2-3
d_call: -
clone_size: -
v_call: TRBV4-3
cdr3_nt: TGCGCCAGCAGCCAAGTAATAGAGGGTCCAGATACGCAGTATTTT
cdr3_aa: CASSQVIEGPDTQYF

j_call: TRBJ1-1
d_call: TRBD1
clone_size: -
v_call: TRBV4-1
cdr3_nt: TGCGCCAGCACCGAAGTGGGACAGGGGCCATTTTTGAACACTGAAGCTTTCTTT
cdr3_aa: CASTEVGQGPFLNTEAFF

j_call: TRBJ2-1
d_call: -
clone_size: -
v_call: TRBV6-5
cdr3_nt: TGTGCCAGCAGTTACGCCCAGGATGAGCAGTTCTTC
cdr3_aa: CASSYAQDEQFF

j_call: TRBJ1-2
d_call: -
clone_size: -
v_call: TRBV11-2
cdr3_nt: TGTGCCAGCAGCTTAGGGCGGGCCCATGGCTACACCTTC
cdr3_aa: CASSLGRAHGYTF

j_call: TRBJ1-2
d_call: TRBD1
clone_size: -
v_call: TRBV5-4
cdr3_nt: TGTGCCAGCAGCCCCACAGGGGATGGCTACACCTTC
cdr3_aa: CASSPTGDGYTF

j_call: TRBJ2-1
d_call: TRBD1
clone_size: -
v_call: TRBV19
cdr3_nt: TGTGCCAGTAGTATCCCAGGACAGGGGTACAATGAGCAGTTCTTC
cdr3_aa: CASSIPGQGYNEQFF

j_call: TRBJ2-2
d_call: TRBD1
clone_size: -
v_call: TRBV28
cdr3_nt: TGTGCCAGCAGACCCGGGACAGGGGACACCGGGGAGCTGTTTTTT
cdr3_aa: CASRPGTGDTGELFF

j_call: TRBJ2-1
d_call: -
clone_size: -
v_call: TRBV6-5
cdr3_nt: TGTGCCAGTCGGGGGACCTACAATGAGCAGTTCTTC
cdr3_aa: CASRGTYNEQFF

j_call: TRBJ2-6
d_call: -
clone_size: -
v_call: TRBV4-1
cdr3_nt: TGCGCCAGCAGCCAAGTACACTCTGGGGCCAACGTCCTGACTTTC
cdr3_aa: CASSQVHSGANVLTF

j_call: TRBJ1-2
d_call: -
clone_size: -
v_call: TRBV6-1
cdr3_nt: TGTGCCAGCAGTGAAGGGGCAGACAACTATGGCTACACCTTC
cdr3_aa: CASSEGADNYGYTF

j_call: TRBJ2-7
d_call: TRBD1
clone_size: -
v_call: TRBV7-8
cdr3_nt: TGTGCCAGCAGTTATTCGGGACAGCCCTACGAGCAGTACTTC
cdr3_aa: CASSYSGQPYEQYF

j_call: TRBJ2-5
d_call: -
clone_size: -
v_call: TRBV30
cdr3_nt: TGTGCCTGGGGAACGGGAAGACTTTCCCAAGAGACCCAGTACTTC
cdr3_aa: CAWGTGRLSQETQYF

j_call: TRBJ1-1
d_call: TRBD1
clone_size: -
v_call: TRBV19
cdr3_nt: TGTGCCAGTAGTATTCAGGGGGCGCCGAACACTGAAGCTTTCTTT
cdr3_aa: CASSIQGAPNTEAFF

j_call: TRBJ1-1
d_call: -
clone_size: -
v_call: TRBV7-2
cdr3_nt: TGTGCCAGCAGCTTAAGGGGGACCTTGAACACTGAAGCTTTCTTT
cdr3_aa: CASSLRGTLNTEAFF

j_call: TRBJ1-2
d_call: TRBD1
clone_size: -
v_call: TRBV5-4
cdr3_nt: TGTGCCAGCAGCTTTGGGACAGGGAACTATGGCTACACCTTC
cdr3_aa: CASSFGTGNYGYTF

j_call: TRBJ2-1
d_call: -
clone_size: -
v_call: TRBV7-3
cdr3_nt: TGTGCCAGCAGCCTAGGAGGGCCGGGTGAGCAGTTCTTC
cdr3_aa: CASSLGGPGEQFF